This T cell receptor (beta chain) is drawn from a study of blood T cell repertoires in COVID-19. Looking at the study overall: Samples came from the United States, Italy and Spain, spanning acute and convalescent COVID-19.

After removal of 3 bases from V and 0 bases from J, the junction contained 8 bases not matched to a gene. This CDR3 is 19 amino acids long. In germline, CDR1 is SGHRS, CDR2 YFSETQ. Libraries were prepared by immunoSEQ multiplex PCR; TCRdb keeps only in-frame clonotypes and omits some of them. The table shows around 330,000 clones, with 70% to 90% occurring only once. This clone was detected once. The chain is built from TRBV5-1 and TRBJ2-6; 11 bases align to TRBD1. The source is a woman between 50 and 59 years old with active or convalescent COVID-19. The sequencing sample was made of peripheral blood. DNA for the CDR3: TGCGCCAGCAGCTCGGGACAGGGGGTTCCAGACTCTGGGGCCAACGTCCTGACTTTC. Translation: CASSSGQGVPDSGANVLTF.